This TCR beta chain was captured by sequencing in a study of PD-1 blockade in classical Hodgkin lymphoma. Clones were sequenced by immunoSEQ multiplex PCR, and TCRdb holds only the in-frame ones, with some missing. The table shows 15,000 or so clones, with 55% to 70% occurring only once. Brentuximab vedotin exposure varied, and every patient relapsed after autologous stem cell transplantation. CDR1 and CDR2 (germline): MDHEN, SYDVKM. The length of the CDR3 is 17 residues. V was trimmed by 2 bases and J by 0 bases, leaving 14 bases between them. The sample consisted of peripheral blood mononuclear cells (PBMCs), taken at baseline. The receptor was isolated from a human donor with classical Hodgkin lymphoma. The chain uses TRBV28 and TRBJ1-5; D might be TRBD1 (5 bases). The CDR3 region has the DNA TGTGCCAGCAGTTTAATCTTGGGGGTATATAGCAATCAGCCCCAGCATTTT. Encoded protein: CASSLILGVYSNQPQHF. Supplemented by reference TRBV28 and TRBJ1-5, the full variable domain reads DVKVTQSSRYLVKRTGEKVFLECVQDMDHENMFWYRQDPGLGLRLIYFSYDVKMKEKGDIPEGYSVSREKKERFSLILESASTNQTSMYLCASSLILGVYSNQPQHFGDGTRLSIL.